The source of this TCR beta chain is a study of cytomegalovirus exposure and HLA in healthy donors. Looking at the study overall: Most genotyped donors, 81% of 300 to 400, had Caucasian-associated genetic ancestry.

This PCR relied on a set of 60 Vbeta primers and 13 Jbeta primers. TCRdb's copy holds only in-frame clones and misses some; the assay was immunoSEQ multiplex PCR. The table includes around 140,000 clones, approximately 78% detected once. The germline V and J ends were trimmed by 6 bases and 7 bases, with 22 bases remaining between them. This CDR3 contains 15 residues. Germline CDR1 SGHTA, CDR2 FQGNSA. The receptor was derived from a man in his late teens or twenties in good health and CMV-seropositive. Sequencing was performed on PBMCs. V gene TRBV7-2 combines with J gene TRBJ2-7; D is unclear. The CDR3 here is CASSNYEVYSLEQYF. DNA for the CDR3: TGTGCCAGCAGTAATTATGAGGTATACTCCCTGGAGCAGTACTTC.